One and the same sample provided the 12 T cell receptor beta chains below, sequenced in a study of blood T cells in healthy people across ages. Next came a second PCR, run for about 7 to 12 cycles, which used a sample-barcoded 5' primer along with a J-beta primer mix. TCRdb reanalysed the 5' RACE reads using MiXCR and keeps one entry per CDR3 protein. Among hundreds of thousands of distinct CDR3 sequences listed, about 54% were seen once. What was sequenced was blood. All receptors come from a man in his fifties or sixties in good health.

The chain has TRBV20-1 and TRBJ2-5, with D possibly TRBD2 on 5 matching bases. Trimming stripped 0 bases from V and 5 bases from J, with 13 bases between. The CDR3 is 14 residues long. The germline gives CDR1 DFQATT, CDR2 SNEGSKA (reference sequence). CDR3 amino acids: CSARDPWTGETQYF. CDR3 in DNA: TGCAGTGCTAGAGATCCATGGACGGGGGAGACCCAGTACTTC.

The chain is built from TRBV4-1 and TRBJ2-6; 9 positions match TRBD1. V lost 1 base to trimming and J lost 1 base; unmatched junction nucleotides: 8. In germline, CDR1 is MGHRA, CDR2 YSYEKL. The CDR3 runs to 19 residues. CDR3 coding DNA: TGCGCCAGCAGCCAAGTGTACAGGGGGCCCGATTCTGGGGCCAACGTCCTGACTTTC. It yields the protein CASSQVYRGPDSGANVLTF.

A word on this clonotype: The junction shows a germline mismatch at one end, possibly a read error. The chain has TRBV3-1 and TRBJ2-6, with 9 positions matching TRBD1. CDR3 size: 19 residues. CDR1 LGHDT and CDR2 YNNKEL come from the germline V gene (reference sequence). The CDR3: CASSQEVRDRDSGANVLTF. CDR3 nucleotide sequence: TGTGCCAGCAGCCAAGAGGTAAGGGACAGGGACTCTGGGGCTAACGTCCTGACTTTC.

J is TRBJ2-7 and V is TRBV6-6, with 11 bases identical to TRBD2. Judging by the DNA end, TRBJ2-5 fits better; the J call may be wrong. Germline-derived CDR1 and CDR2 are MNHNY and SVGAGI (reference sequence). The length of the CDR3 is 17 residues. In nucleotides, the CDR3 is TGTGCCAGCAGTTACGGGCGACTAGCGGGGCCCGGGGAGACCCAGTACTTC. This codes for CASSYGRLAGPGETQYF.

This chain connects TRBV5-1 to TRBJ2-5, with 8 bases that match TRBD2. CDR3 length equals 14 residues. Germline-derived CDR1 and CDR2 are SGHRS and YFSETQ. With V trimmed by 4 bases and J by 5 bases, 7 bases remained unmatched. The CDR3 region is CASSETSAVETQYF. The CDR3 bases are TGCGCCAGCAGCGAGACTAGCGCGGTGGAGACCCAGTACTTC.

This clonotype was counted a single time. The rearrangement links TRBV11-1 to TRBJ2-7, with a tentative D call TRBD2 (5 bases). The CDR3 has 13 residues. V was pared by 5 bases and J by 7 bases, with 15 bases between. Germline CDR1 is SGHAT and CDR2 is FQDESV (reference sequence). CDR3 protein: CASSPGIWAEQYF. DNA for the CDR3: TGTGCCAGCAGCCCGGGGATTTGGGCGGAGCAGTACTTC.

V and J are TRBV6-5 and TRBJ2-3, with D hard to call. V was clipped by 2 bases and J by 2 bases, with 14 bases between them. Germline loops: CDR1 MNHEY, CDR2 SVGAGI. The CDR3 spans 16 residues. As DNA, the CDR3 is TGTGCCAGCAGTTACGGCGGATCTCCTGACACAGATACGCAGTATTTT. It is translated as CASSYGGSPDTDTQYF.

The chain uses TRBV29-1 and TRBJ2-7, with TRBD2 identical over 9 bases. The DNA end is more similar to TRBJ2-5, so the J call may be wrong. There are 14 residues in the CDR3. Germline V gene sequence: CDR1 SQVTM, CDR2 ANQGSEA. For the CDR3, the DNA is TGCAGCGCTTCCGGGACTAGCCTAGAGGGGACCCAGTACTTC. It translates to CSASGTSLEGTQYF.

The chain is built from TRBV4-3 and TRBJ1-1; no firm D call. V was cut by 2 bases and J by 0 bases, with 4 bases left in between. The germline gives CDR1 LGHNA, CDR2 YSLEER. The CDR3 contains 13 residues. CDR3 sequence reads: CASSQFMNTEAFF. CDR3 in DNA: TGCGCCAGCAGCCAATTTATGAACACTGAAGCTTTCTTT.

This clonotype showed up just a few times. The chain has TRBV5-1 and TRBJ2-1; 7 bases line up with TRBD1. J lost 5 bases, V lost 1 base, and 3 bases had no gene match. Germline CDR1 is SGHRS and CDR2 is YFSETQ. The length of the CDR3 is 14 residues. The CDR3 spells CASSLTGTDNEQFF. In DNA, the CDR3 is TGCGCCAGCAGCTTGACAGGGACAGACAATGAGCAGTTCTTC.

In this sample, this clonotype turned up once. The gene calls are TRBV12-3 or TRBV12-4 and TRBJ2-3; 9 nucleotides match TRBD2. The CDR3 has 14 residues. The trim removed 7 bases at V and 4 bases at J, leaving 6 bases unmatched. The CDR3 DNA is TGTGCCAGCACAAATAGCGGGGGCGCAGATACGCAGTATTTT. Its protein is CASTNSGGADTQYF.

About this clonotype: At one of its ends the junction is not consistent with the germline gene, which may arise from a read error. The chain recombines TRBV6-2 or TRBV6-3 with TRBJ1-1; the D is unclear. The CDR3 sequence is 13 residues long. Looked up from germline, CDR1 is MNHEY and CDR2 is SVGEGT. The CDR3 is CAGSPALNTEAFF. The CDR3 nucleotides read TGTGCCGGCAGCCCCGCCTTGAACACTGAAGCTTTCTTT.